This T cell receptor (beta chain) was sequenced for a study of T-cell reconstitution after alpha-beta-depleted transplantation in children. A TCRbeta library incorporating unique molecular identifiers was prepared. MiXCR, run by TCRdb on the PCR reads, gives a single entry per CDR3 protein. The data hold hundreds of thousands of distinct CDR3 sequences, with 20% to 30% observed a single time. CDR1 is SGHRS and CDR2 is YFSETQ in the germline V gene. The CDR3 has 13 residues. Trimming pared 0 bases from V and 5 bases from J, leaving 7 bases between. Overall study findings and caveats: Diversity of TCRbeta at day 60 was high in some patients, arising from surviving recipient T cells and thymic progenitors. In patients about two months after transplant, alpha-beta T cells reportedly arose from several hundred expanded graft clones.

Comments on this clonotype: Its antigen is currently unknown.

Sequencing used PBMCs, mostly from graft donor cells, obtained 360 days after TCRalphabeta/CD19-depleted stem cell transplant. This sequence was found in a female patient aged 2-10 years who had a stem cell transplant for congenital amegakaryocytic thrombocytopenia, so the T cells may come from the graft donor. The gene calls are TRBV5-1 and TRBJ2-3, with D uncertain. The CDR3 protein is CASSLEGLDTQYF. DNA of the CDR3: TGCGCCAGCAGCTTGGAGGGTTTAGATACGCAGTATTTT. Drawing the rest from reference TRBV5-1 and TRBJ2-3, the complete variable domain is KAGVTQTPRYLIKTRGQQVTLSCSPISGHRSVSWYQQTPGQGLQFLFEYFSETQRNKGNFPGRFSGRQFSNSRSEMNVSTLELGDSALYLCASSLEGLDTQYFGPGTRLTVL.